This T cell receptor beta chain was observed in a study of vaccination effects on CD4 cells after COVID-19. Comment on this clone: As yet, its antigen is unknown.

Viral peptide pool expansion of antigen-specific CD4+ T cells preceded sequencing in the ViraFEST assay. Subsequent to less than twelve days of culture, CD4+ T cells were isolated. Absence of prior SARS-CoV-2 infection characterized the vaccine recipients, who showed negative nucleocapsid antibodies. Germline loops: CDR1 MDHEN, CDR2 SYDVKM. This CDR3 has 15 amino acids. The ends were cut back, 6 bases at V and 4 bases at J, with 17 bases in the middle. Here immunoSEQ multiplex PCR was the method, and the copy in TCRdb shows in-frame clones only, minus some. Of over 30,000 clones in the sample, around 70% were seen once.

The sample here was CD4+ T cells from PBMCs cultured with SARS-CoV-2 spike peptides, taken before COVID-19 vaccination. The J gene is TRBJ2-3, the V gene TRBV28; D may be TRBD2 (6 bases). The clonotype originates from a human donor who received a COVID-19 vaccine. This CDR3 is CASSLGLGRADTQYF. The CDR3 nucleotides read TGTGCCAGCAGCCTGGGACTGGGTCGGGCAGATACGCAGTATTTT.